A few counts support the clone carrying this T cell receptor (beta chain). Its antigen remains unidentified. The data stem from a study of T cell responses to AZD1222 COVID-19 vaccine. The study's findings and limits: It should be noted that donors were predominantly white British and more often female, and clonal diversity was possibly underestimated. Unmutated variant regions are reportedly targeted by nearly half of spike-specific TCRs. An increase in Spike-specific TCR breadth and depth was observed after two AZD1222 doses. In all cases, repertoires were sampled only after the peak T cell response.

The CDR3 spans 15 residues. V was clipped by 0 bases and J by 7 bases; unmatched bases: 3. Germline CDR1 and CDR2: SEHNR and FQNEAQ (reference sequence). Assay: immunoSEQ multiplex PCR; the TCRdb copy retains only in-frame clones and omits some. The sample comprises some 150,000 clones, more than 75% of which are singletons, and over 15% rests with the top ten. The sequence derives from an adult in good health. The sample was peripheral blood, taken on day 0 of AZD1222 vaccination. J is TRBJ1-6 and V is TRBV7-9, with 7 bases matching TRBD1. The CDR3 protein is CASSLAGTENSPLHF. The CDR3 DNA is TGTGCCAGCAGCTTAGCGGGGACAGAGAATTCACCCCTCCACTTT.